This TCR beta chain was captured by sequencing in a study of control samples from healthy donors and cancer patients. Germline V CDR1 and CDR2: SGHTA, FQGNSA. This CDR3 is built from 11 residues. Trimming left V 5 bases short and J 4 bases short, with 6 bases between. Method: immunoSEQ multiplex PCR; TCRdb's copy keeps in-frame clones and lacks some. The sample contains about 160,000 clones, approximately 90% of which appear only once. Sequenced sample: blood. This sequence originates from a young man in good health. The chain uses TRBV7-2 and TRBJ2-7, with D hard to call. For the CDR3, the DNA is TGTGCCAGCAGCCCCCTTTACGAGCAGTACTTC. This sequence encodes CASSPLYEQYF. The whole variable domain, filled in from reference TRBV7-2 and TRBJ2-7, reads GAGVSQSPSNKVTEKGKDVELRCDPISGHTALYWYRQSLGQGLEFLIYFQGNSAPDKSGLPSDRFSAERTGGSVSTLTIQRTQQEDSAVYLCASSPLYEQYFGPGTRLTVT.